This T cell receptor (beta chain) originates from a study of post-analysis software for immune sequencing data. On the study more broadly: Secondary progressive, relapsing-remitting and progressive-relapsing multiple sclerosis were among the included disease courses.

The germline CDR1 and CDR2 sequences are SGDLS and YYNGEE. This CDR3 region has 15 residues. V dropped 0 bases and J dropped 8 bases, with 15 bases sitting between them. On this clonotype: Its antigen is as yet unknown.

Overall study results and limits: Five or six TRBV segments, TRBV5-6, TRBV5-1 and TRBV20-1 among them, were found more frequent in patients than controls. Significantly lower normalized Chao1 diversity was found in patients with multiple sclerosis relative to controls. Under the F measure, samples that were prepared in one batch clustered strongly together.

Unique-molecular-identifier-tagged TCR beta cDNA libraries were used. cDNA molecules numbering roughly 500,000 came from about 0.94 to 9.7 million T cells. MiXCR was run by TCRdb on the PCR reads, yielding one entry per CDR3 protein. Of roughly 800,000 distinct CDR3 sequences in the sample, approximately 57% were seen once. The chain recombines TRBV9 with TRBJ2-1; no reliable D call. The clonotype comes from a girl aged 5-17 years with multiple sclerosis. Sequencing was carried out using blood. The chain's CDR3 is CASSVDGFLADEQFF. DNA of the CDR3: TGTGCCAGCAGCGTAGACGGCTTCCTCGCGGATGAGCAGTTCTTC.